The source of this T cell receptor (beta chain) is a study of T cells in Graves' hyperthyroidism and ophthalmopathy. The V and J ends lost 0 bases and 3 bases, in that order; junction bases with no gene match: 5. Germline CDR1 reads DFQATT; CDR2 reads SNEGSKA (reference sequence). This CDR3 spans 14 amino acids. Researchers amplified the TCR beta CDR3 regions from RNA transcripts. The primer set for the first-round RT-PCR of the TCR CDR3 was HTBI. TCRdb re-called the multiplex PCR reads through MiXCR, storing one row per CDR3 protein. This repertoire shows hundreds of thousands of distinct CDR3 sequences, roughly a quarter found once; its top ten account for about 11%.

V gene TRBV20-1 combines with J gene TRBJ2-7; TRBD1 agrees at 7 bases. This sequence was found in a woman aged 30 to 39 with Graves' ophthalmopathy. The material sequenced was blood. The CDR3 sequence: CSAREGTAGYEQYF. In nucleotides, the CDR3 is TGCAGTGCTAGAGAGGGGACAGCCGGCTACGAGCAGTACTTC.